These 11 T cell receptor beta chains share one sample of origin, sequenced in a study of CXCR3-negative and CXCR3-positive naive CD8 T cells. With UMI labels, 5' RACE was used to prepare the TRB cDNA libraries. TCRdb reprocessed the 5' RACE reads, with one entry per CDR3 protein and no DNA. There are under 65,000 distinct CDR3 sequences in the sample, with around 22% held by the top ten. Input material: memory CD8+ T cells from blood. These receptors all come from a human donor in good health. Some clones in this sample may be carry-over from other donors' samples.

This chain connects TRBV20-1 to TRBJ2-5. The CDR3 sequence is 14 residues long. Germline loops: CDR1 DFQATT, CDR2 SNEGSKA (reference sequence). CDR3 loop: CSAGMGMDQETQYF.

The chain joins TRBV12-3 or TRBV12-4 to TRBJ1-2; the D call from TCRdb, TRBD1, cannot be confirmed without DNA. The CDR3 totals 12 residues. CDR3 residues: CASSLSQGGYTF.

The chain employs TRBV11-2 and TRBJ2-7; the TRBD2 assignment by TCRdb is unverifiable without DNA. Germline CDR1 is SGHAT and CDR2 is FQNNGV. There are 14 residues in the CDR3. The CDR3 here is CASSLGLAAYEQYF.

This chain joins TRBV29-1 and TRBJ2-2; the D call from TCRdb, TRBD1, cannot be confirmed without DNA. Per the germline V gene, CDR1 is SQVTM and CDR2 is ANQGSEA. The CDR3 has 14 residues. CDR3 region: CSVEGDREAGELFF.

The chain is built from TRBV28 and TRBJ1-6; checking the TCRdb D call of TRBD1 is not possible without DNA. The V gene's germline CDR1 is MDHEN and CDR2 SYDVKM. The CDR3 extends over 11 amino acids. This CDR3 reads CASRQGVPLHF.

The chain carries TRBV4-3 and TRBJ2-7; absent DNA, TCRdb's TRBD1 call cannot be checked. Germline assignment: CDR1 LGHNA and CDR2 YSLEER. The CDR3 contains 15 residues. CDR3 amino acids: CASSQWRGQSYEQYF.

The V and J genes are TRBV5-1 and TRBJ2-7. CDR3 length equals 12 residues. Germline V gene data show CDR1 as SGHRS and CDR2 as YFSETQ. The CDR3 sequence: CASSPTWREQYF.

The chain couples TRBV4-2 to TRBJ2-1; TCRdb picks TRBD1, but there is no DNA to check that call. CDR1 and CDR2 from the germline V gene are LGHNA and YNFKEQ. The CDR3 extends over 14 amino acids. The CDR3 sequence is CASTGPGENNEQFF.

V and J are TRBV6-1 and TRBJ2-6; lacking DNA, the TRBD1 call made by TCRdb goes unchecked. CDR1 is MNHNS and CDR2 is SASEGT in the germline V gene. The CDR3 length is 15 residues. The CDR3 loop reads CASGEQGAGANVLTF.

V gene TRBV12-3 or TRBV12-4 combines with J gene TRBJ2-2; TCRdb outputs TRBD2, but without DNA this stays unchecked. The CDR3 extends over 15 amino acids. CDR3 residues: CAISQGGDYTGELFF.

The chain joins TRBV24-1 to TRBJ2-1; the D gene TCRdb calls, TRBD1, cannot be checked with no DNA. The germline V gene has CDR1 KGHDR and CDR2 SFDVKD. This CDR3 has 15 residues. The chain's CDR3 is CATSDPGDSKDEQFF.